One and the same sample provided the 9 T cell receptor beta chains below, sequenced in a study of cytomegalovirus exposure and HLA in healthy donors. This PCR relied on a set of 60 Vbeta primers and 13 Jbeta primers. The protocol was immunoSEQ multiplex PCR, while the TCRdb copy is restricted to in-frame clones and leaves out a portion. Of roughly 100,000 clones listed, approximately 80% are singletons. Sample: PBMCs. The receptors derive from a male donor in good health and CMV-seropositive.

CDR3 in amino acids: CAISESRLAGTDTQYF. The CDR3 DNA sequence: TGTGCCATCAGTGAGTCGAGACTAGCGGGGACAGATACGCAGTATTTT. V and J are TRBV10-3 and TRBJ2-3, with 11 nucleotides matching TRBD2. The CDR3 is 16 amino acids. The germline V gene has CDR1 ENHRY and CDR2 SYGVKD. With 0 bases clipped from V and 3 bases from J, the junction kept 2 bases outside the gene matches.

The CDR3 region has the DNA TGTGCCACCAGCAGAGACCGGACAGAGGGGCGCTATGGCTACACCTTC. It yields the protein CATSRDRTEGRYGYTF. The rearrangement uses TRBV15 and TRBJ1-2; a possible D gene is TRBD1 (6 bases). Trimming shortened V by 0 bases and J by 4 bases, and 15 bases separated the two germline ends. Germline V CDR1 and CDR2: LNHNV, YYDKDF (reference sequence). The CDR3 covers 16 residues.

About this clone itself: One end of the junction varies from germline; a read error may be responsible. The rearrangement uses TRBV28 and TRBJ2-6; D may be TRBD1 (6 bases). The CDR3 length is 14 residues. CDR1 and CDR2 from the germline V gene are MDHEN and SYDVKM. DNA of the CDR3: TGTGCCATCAGTACAGGGTCTGGGGCCAACGTCCTGACTTTC. It is translated as CAISTGSGANVLTF. The full variable domain, in which reference TRBV28 and TRBJ2-6 provide the parts outside the CDR3, is DVKVTQSSRYLVKRTGEKVFLECVQDMDHENMFWYRQDPGLGLRLIYFSYDVKMKEKGDIPEGYSVSREKKERFSLILESASTNQTSMYLCAISTGSGANVLTFGAGSRLTVL.

The genes are TRBV9 and TRBJ2-7; tentative D call: TRBD1 (6 bases). The V end lost 2 bases, the J end lost 5 bases, and 11 bases lay between the germline ends. Per germline, CDR1 SGDLS and CDR2 YYNGEE. The CDR3 is 13 residues long. CDR3 protein: CASSVQGWNEQYF. DNA of the CDR3: TGTGCCAGCAGCGTCCAGGGGTGGAACGAGCAGTACTTC. Filled out from reference TRBV9 and TRBJ2-7, the complete variable domain reads DSGVTQTPKHLITATGQRVTLRCSPRSGDLSVYWYQQSLDQGLQFLIQYYNGEERAKGNILERFSAQQFPDLHSELNLSSLELGDSALYFCASSVQGWNEQYFGPGTRLTVT.

Note on this clone: A read error may account for a junction end that differs from germline. V usage is TRBV4-2 and J usage is TRBJ1-5; possibly TRBD1 for D (6 bases). The CDR3 runs 18 residues. In germline, CDR1 is LGHNA, CDR2 YNFKEQ. The CDR3 DNA is TGTACCAGCAGCCAAGTTAGCGGGGGGCTTGAGGGCAATCAGCCCCAGCATTTT. Protein sequence: CTSSQVSGGLEGNQPQHF.

The CDR3 sequence: CASSQDRGGNTIYF. CDR3 nucleotides: TGTGCCAGCAGTCAGGACAGGGGTGGAAACACCATATATTTT. This chain links TRBV14 with TRBJ1-3; 9 bases fit TRBD1. J was trimmed by 3 bases and V by 6 bases; bases with no gene match: 3. The CDR3 spans 14 residues. CDR1 SGHDN and CDR2 FVKESK come from the germline V gene.

The chain carries TRBV5-6 and TRBJ2-3; D is possibly TRBD2 (6 bases). CDR3 length: 16 amino acids. CDR1 is SGHDT, CDR2 YYEEEE, per germline. The V and J ends lost 3 bases and 2 bases respectively, with 16 bases between them. CDR3 nucleotide sequence: TGTGCCAGCAGCTGGGACTTTCGTTTTTTCACAGATACGCAGTATTTT. Translation: CASSWDFRFFTDTQYF.

The chain employs TRBV5-5 and TRBJ2-7; 8 bases align to TRBD1. The J segment lost 7 bases and the V segment lost 2 bases, leaving 11 bases of the junction unmatched. Germline assignment: CDR1 SGHKS and CDR2 YYEKEE (reference sequence). The CDR3 contains 15 residues. Here the CDR3 reads CASSFSRGPGFEQYF. CDR3 sequence (DNA): TGTGCCAGCAGCTTTAGCAGGGGGCCGGGTTTTGAGCAGTACTTC.

V and J are TRBV9 and TRBJ2-7, with TRBD1 identical over 9 bases. From germline, CDR1 is SGDLS and CDR2 YYNGEE. J gave up 3 bases and V 3 bases, and 7 bases lay outside the gene matches. The CDR3 consists of 15 residues. The CDR3 sequence: CASSASGTGFYEQYF. The CDR3 region has the DNA TGTGCCAGCAGCGCGTCCGGGACAGGGTTCTACGAGCAGTACTTC.